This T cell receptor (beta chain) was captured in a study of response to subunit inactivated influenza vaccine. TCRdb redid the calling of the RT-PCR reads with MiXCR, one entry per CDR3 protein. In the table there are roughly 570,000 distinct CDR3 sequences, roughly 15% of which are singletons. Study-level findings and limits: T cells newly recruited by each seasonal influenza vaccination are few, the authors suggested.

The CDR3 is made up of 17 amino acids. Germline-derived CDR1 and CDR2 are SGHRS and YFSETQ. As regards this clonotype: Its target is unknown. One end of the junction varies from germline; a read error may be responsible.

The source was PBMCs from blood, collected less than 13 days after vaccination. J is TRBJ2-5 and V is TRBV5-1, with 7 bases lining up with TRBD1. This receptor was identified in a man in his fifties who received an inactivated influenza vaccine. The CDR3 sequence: CASSLGGDRASQGTQYF. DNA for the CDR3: TGCGCCAGCAGCTTGGGAGGCGACAGGGCGTCCCAAGGGACCCAGTACTTC.